The 5 T cell receptor beta chains given below trace back to one sample, sequenced in a study of blood T cell repertoires in COVID-19. Some clones are missing from TCRdb's copy, which holds only in-frame ones; the method was immunoSEQ multiplex PCR. The data show under 250,000 clones, roughly 90% seen once. The sample taken for sequencing was PBMCs or T cells enriched from blood (not recorded which). The receptors here all came from a woman under 40 with acute COVID-19.

CDR3 in DNA: TGCGCCAGCAGCCAAGCGGAGAGCTCCTACGAGCAGTACTTC. Translating gives CASSQAESSYEQYF. V is TRBV4-1 and J is TRBJ2-7; no firm D call. This CDR3 has 14 residues. The germline gives CDR1 MGHRA, CDR2 YSYEKL. V was cut by 1 base and J by 0 bases, with 7 bases left in between.

This clone turned up a few times. This chain uses TRBV7-8 with TRBJ2-2; 9 bases are a match to TRBD1. Germline V CDR1 and CDR2: SGHVS, FQNEAQ. The V and J ends lost 2 bases and 7 bases, in that order; junction bases with no gene match: 11. The CDR3 is 17 residues long. The CDR3 nucleotides are TGTGCCAGCAGCTTAAGGGAAGAGGGGACAGGGAGCGGGGAGCTGTTTTTT. Translated, it gives CASSLREEGTGSGELFF.

V and J are TRBV5-6 and TRBJ2-3, with a weak D call TRBD1 (5 bases). CDR3 length: 14 residues. Trimming stripped 4 bases from V and 4 bases from J, with 13 bases between. CDR1 SGHDT and CDR2 YYEEEE come from the germline V gene. The CDR3: CASSPDTGADTQYF. As DNA, the CDR3 is TGTGCCAGCAGCCCAGACACAGGCGCAGATACGCAGTATTTT. Based on the CDR3 plus reference TRBV5-6 and TRBJ2-3, the full variable domain is DAGVTQSPTHLIKTRGQQVTLRCSPKSGHDTVSWYQQALGQGPQFIFQYYEEEERQRGNFPDRFSGHQFPNYSSELNVNALLLGDSALYLCASSPDTGADTQYFGPGTRLTVL.

J is TRBJ2-7 and V is TRBV29-1, with D perhaps TRBD1 (5 bases). The CDR3 contains 13 residues. CDR1 and CDR2 from the germline V gene are SQVTM and ANQGSEA. The V and J ends lost 0 bases and 2 bases respectively, with 8 bases between them. CDR3 region: CSVEETEPYEQYF. CDR3 bases: TGCAGCGTTGAAGAGACAGAACCCTACGAGCAGTACTTC.

The chain's CDR3 is CASGTFENEQFF. The CDR3 nucleotides are TGCGCCAGCGGGACTTTCGAGAATGAGCAGTTCTTC. The chain joins TRBV10-1 to TRBJ2-1; perhaps TRBD2 as D (6 bases). V was pared by 8 bases and J by 7 bases, with 12 bases between. CDR3 length: 12 residues. Germline-derived CDR1 and CDR2 are WNHNN and SYGVQD (reference sequence).